Sequencing of this T cell receptor beta chain was carried out in a study of regulatory T cells in long-lasting Graves disease. Stated time point: newly diagnosed GD, antithyroid drugs for less than 3 months. PBMC-extracted RNA yielded the TCR library. Trimming removed 3 bases from V and 3 bases from J; junction bases left unmatched: 5. CDR1 and CDR2 from the germline V gene are GTSNPN and SVGIG (reference sequence). The CDR3 is made up of 13 amino acids. Arm-PCR of CDR3 regions and iRepertoire HTBI primers were used to build TCR beta libraries. Via MiXCR, TCRdb re-called the multiplex PCR reads, giving one row per CDR3 protein. Among 400,000 to 500,000 distinct CDR3 sequences listed, less than 15% were seen once. This clonotype was seen ten or more times. The data were also submitted as part of a second study, on T cells in Graves' hyperthyroidism and ophthalmopathy.

The V gene is TRBV30, the J gene TRBJ2-7; TRBD2 matches 7 bases. This receptor was taken from a woman between 50 and 59 years old with Graves disease. Sequenced here: peripheral blood mononuclear cells (PBMCs), sampled at new diagnosis, from a patient treated with antithyroid drugs. CDR3 nucleotides: TGTGCCTGGAGGTGGGCTAGCGGCTACGAGCAGTACTTC. Its protein is CAWRWASGYEQYF.